The clone carrying this TCR beta chain was recorded once. Data came from immunoSEQ multiplex PCR; TCRdb stores just in-frame clones and leaves some out. The sample holds hundreds of thousands of clones, roughly 87% seen once. The sample is drawn from a study of blood T cell repertoires in COVID-19. This receptor was obtained from a woman in her 30s with acute COVID-19. Sequenced: PBMCs or T cells enriched from blood (not recorded which).

CDR3 residues: CSARDATEAFF. CDR3 in DNA: TGCAGTGCTAGAGATGCGACTGAAGCTTTCTTT. J is TRBJ1-1 and V is TRBV20-1; D remains unclear. The CDR3 extends over 11 amino acids. Looked up from germline, CDR1 is DFQATT and CDR2 is SNEGSKA (reference sequence). Trimming stripped 0 bases from V and 5 bases from J, with 4 bases between.